The 21 T cell receptor beta chains below all came from one sample that was sequenced in a study of PD-L1 blockade in urothelial cancer. The time point: peripheral blood 6 weeks after treatment start. The repertoire was sequenced with immunoSEQ multiplex PCR; TCRdb's copy has only in-frame clones and lacks some. The sample holds some 50,000 clones, approximately 85% seen once. Specimen: PBMCs, collected around atezolizumab (anti-PD-L1) treatment. Receptors were obtained from a man between 50 and 59 years old with urothelial cancer.

The chain uses TRBV5-6 and TRBJ1-6, with D perhaps TRBD1 (5 bases). Germline V gene sequence: CDR1 SGHDT, CDR2 YYEEEE. V shed 0 bases and J shed 9 bases, with 13 bases lying between them. The CDR3 runs 15 residues. CDR3 in amino acids: CASSLVREGASPLHF. The CDR3 nucleotides are TGTGCCAGCAGCTTGGTCCGCGAAGGGGCTTCACCCCTCCACTTT.

The chain employs TRBV6-5 and TRBJ1-1; TRBD1 agrees at 8 bases. This CDR3 region has 16 residues. CDR1 is MNHEY, CDR2 SVGAGI, per germline. Trimming at V came to 3 bases and at J to 1 base, leaving 7 bases not matched to a gene. CDR3 protein: CASSYLPTGENTEAFF. The CDR3 DNA reads as TGTGCCAGCAGTTATCTCCCGACAGGGGAGAACACTGAAGCTTTCTTT.

The table lists this clone with a few counts. The chain has TRBV14 and TRBJ2-1; 9 bases align to TRBD2. Trimming at V came to 0 bases and at J to 12 bases, leaving 15 bases not matched to a gene. Germline V gene sequence: CDR1 SGHDN, CDR2 FVKESK. The CDR3 spans 17 residues. CDR3 bases: TGTGCCAGCAGCCAAGAAAGGCAGCGGGGGGCCGTTGGCGGGCAGTTCTTC. It yields the protein CASSQERQRGAVGGQFF. Full variable domain (remainder filled in from reference TRBV14 and TRBJ2-1): EAGVTQFPSHSVIEKGQTVTLRCDPISGHDNLYWYRRVMGKEIKFLLHFVKESKQDESGMPNNRFLAERTGGTYSTLKVQPAELEDSGVYFCASSQERQRGAVGGQFFGPGTRLTVL.

This sequence joins TRBV18 and TRBJ1-1; tentative D call: TRBD1 (5 bases). The CDR3 covers 15 residues. The V end was cut by 5 bases, the J end by 2 bases, with 15 bases between. Germline V CDR1 and CDR2: KGHSH, LQKENI. The CDR3 spells CASSSGAGPNTEAFF. CDR3 coding DNA: TGTGCCAGCTCATCTGGGGCAGGGCCCAACACTGAAGCTTTCTTT.

The chain joins TRBV30 to TRBJ2-7, with 10 bases that match TRBD2. The germline V gene encodes CDR1 GTSNPN and CDR2 SVGIG (reference sequence). This CDR3 spans 15 amino acids. The ends lost 4 bases at V and 6 bases at J; junction bases unmatched: 12. This chain's CDR3 is CAWNPPRLAGVEQYF. As DNA, the CDR3 is TGTGCCTGGAACCCACCCCGGCTAGCGGGAGTCGAGCAGTACTTC.

The V and J genes are TRBV7-6 and TRBJ2-3, with D uncertain. Trimming shortened V by 2 bases and J by 0 bases, and 15 bases separated the two germline ends. Germline CDR1 is SGHVS and CDR2 is FNYEAQ. This CDR3 region has 17 residues. CDR3 region: CASSLIRDPTSTDTQYF. The CDR3 bases are TGTGCCAGCAGCTTAATCCGTGATCCTACTAGCACAGATACGCAGTATTTT.

The chain has TRBV15 and TRBJ1-2; D gene unclear. The CDR3 has 14 amino acids. Trimming stripped 0 bases from V and 8 bases from J, with 13 bases between. Germline V gene data show CDR1 as LNHNV and CDR2 as YYDKDF (reference sequence). CDR3 coding DNA: TGTGCCACCAGCAGAGATAGGATGGCGGGGGGCTACACCTTC. Protein product: CATSRDRMAGGYTF.

The V and J genes are TRBV19 and TRBJ1-5; 7 nucleotides line up with TRBD1. The V gene end was trimmed by 1 base and the J gene end by 0 bases; junction bases not matched to a gene: 3. The CDR3 is made up of 16 amino acids. Germline CDR1 is LNHDA and CDR2 is SQIVND (reference sequence). CDR3 residues: CASSIVTGDSNQPQHF. Written as DNA, the CDR3 is TGTGCCAGTAGTATAGTCACAGGGGATAGCAATCAGCCCCAGCATTTT.

J is TRBJ2-1 and V is TRBV29-1; TRBD2 matches at 9 bases. Germline CDR1 reads SQVTM; CDR2 reads ANQGSEA. The CDR3 has 17 residues. V was pared by 3 bases and J by 4 bases, with 13 bases of the junction left unmatched. The CDR3 sequence is CSVDKEIAGEVYNEQFF. In nucleotides, the CDR3 is TGCAGCGTTGATAAAGAAATAGCGGGAGAGGTGTACAATGAGCAGTTCTTC.

This clone was seen a handful of times. The chain links TRBV5-1 to TRBJ1-3; no definite D call. Germline V gene sequence: CDR1 SGHRS, CDR2 YFSETQ. This CDR3 is 15 amino acids long. V lost 4 bases to trimming and J lost 1 base, with 12 bases between them. In DNA, the CDR3 is TGCGCCAGCAGCCCGGAAGGACTATCTGGAAACACCATATATTTT. Translated, it gives CASSPEGLSGNTIYF. Supplemented by reference TRBV5-1 and TRBJ1-3, the full variable domain reads KAGVTQTPRYLIKTRGQQVTLSCSPISGHRSVSWYQQTPGQGLQFLFEYFSETQRNKGNFPGRFSGRQFSNSRSEMNVSTLELGDSALYLCASSPEGLSGNTIYFGEGSWLTVV.

The chain combines TRBV6-1 with TRBJ2-1; 7 nucleotides agree with TRBD2. From germline, CDR1 is MNHNS and CDR2 SASEGT. The CDR3 extends over 14 amino acids. V gave up 4 bases and J gave up 6 bases; unmatched junction bases: 6. The CDR3: CASSAPTSFNEQFF. CDR3 DNA sequence: TGTGCCAGCAGTGCCCCGACTAGCTTCAATGAGCAGTTCTTC.

The rearrangement joins TRBV9 to TRBJ2-2; tentative D call: TRBD2 (5 bases). Germline V gene data show CDR1 as SGDLS and CDR2 as YYNGEE. The CDR3 length is 16 residues. Trimming took 1 base from V and 1 from J, leaving 11 bases between them. The CDR3 reads CASSVSSGLNTGELFF. CDR3 DNA: TGTGCCAGCAGCGTAAGTTCGGGGTTGAACACCGGGGAGCTGTTTTTT.

The chain carries TRBV19 and TRBJ2-1; the match to TRBD2 covers 10 bases. Germline V CDR1 and CDR2: LNHDA, SQIVND (reference sequence). V shed 3 bases and J 4 bases; nucleotides not matched to a gene: 6. The CDR3 totals 16 residues. DNA for the CDR3: TGTGCCAGTAGTATTGCAAAGCGGGAGGGATACAATGAGCAGTTCTTC. It translates to CASSIAKREGYNEQFF.

The gene calls are TRBV18 and TRBJ2-7; no definite D call. V was cut by 2 bases and J by 2 bases, with 10 bases left in between. The CDR3 covers 14 residues. Germline lookup yields CDR1 KGHSH and CDR2 LQKENI. The CDR3 sequence: CASSPETITYEQYF. In DNA, the CDR3 is TGTGCCAGCTCACCAGAAACAATAACCTACGAGCAGTACTTC.

The rearrangement links TRBV27 to TRBJ2-7; TRBD2 is a possible D gene (6 bases). CDR3 length: 12 amino acids. The germline V gene encodes CDR1 MNHEY and CDR2 SMNVEV (reference sequence). Trimming removed 7 bases at V and 4 bases at J, with 11 bases between. CDR3 protein: CASKTRSYEQYF. The DNA for the CDR3 is TGTGCCAGCAAGACTAGGTCGTACGAGCAGTACTTC.

This chain uses TRBV4-3 with TRBJ2-7; D possibly corresponds to TRBD2 (6 bases). The V end was cut by 1 base, the J end by 1 base, with 17 bases between. CDR3 size: 17 residues. Germline CDR1 reads LGHNA; CDR2 reads YSLEER. The DNA of the CDR3 is TGCGCCAGCAGCCAAGGTTGGGTAGCGGCACAATCCTACGAGCAGTACTTC. This sequence encodes CASSQGWVAAQSYEQYF.

The J gene is TRBJ1-5, the V gene TRBV19, with D possibly TRBD1 on 6 matching bases. The V gene's germline CDR1 is LNHDA and CDR2 SQIVND (reference sequence). Trimming removed 5 bases at V and 0 bases at J, with 14 bases between. The length of the CDR3 is 16 residues. CDR3 region: CASSPWTDYSNQPQHF. The CDR3 DNA is TGTGCCAGTAGTCCCTGGACAGATTATAGCAATCAGCCCCAGCATTTT.

The chain employs TRBV6-6 and TRBJ2-1; TRBD2 agrees at 7 bases. Per germline, CDR1 MNHNY and CDR2 SVGAGI (reference sequence). This CDR3 has 15 residues. V shed 0 bases, J shed 7 bases, and the junction held 6 bases outside the gene matches. CDR3 coding DNA: TGTGCCAGCAGTTACTCGGACGGGAGGACGAATGAGCAGTTCTTC. As protein: CASSYSDGRTNEQFF.

The J gene is TRBJ2-5, the V gene TRBV5-1, with D tentatively TRBD1 (5 bases). Trimming cost V 0 bases and J 5 bases, with 11 bases left between them. There are 14 residues in the CDR3. Germline V gene sequence: CDR1 SGHRS, CDR2 YFSETQ. The CDR3 spells CASSLAAGLETQYF. The DNA for the CDR3 is TGCGCCAGCAGCTTGGCAGCAGGGTTGGAGACCCAGTACTTC. Full variable domain (missing parts from reference TRBV5-1 and TRBJ2-5): KAGVTQTPRYLIKTRGQQVTLSCSPISGHRSVSWYQQTPGQGLQFLFEYFSETQRNKGNFPGRFSGRQFSNSRSEMNVSTLELGDSALYLCASSLAAGLETQYFGPGTRLLVL.

The rearrangement links TRBV12-5 to TRBJ2-3, with 10 positions matching TRBD2. Germline CDR1 is LGHNT and CDR2 is FRNRAP. The J segment lost 14 bases and the V segment lost 3 bases, leaving 20 bases of the junction unmatched. The length of the CDR3 is 17 residues. In DNA form, the CDR3 reads TGTGCTAGTGGTTTTTCCGTTCGGACTAGCGGAGCCCCTATTCTGTATTTT. This codes for CASGFSVRTSGAPILYF.

The chain is built from TRBV30 and TRBJ2-1, with 7 positions matching TRBD1. V trimming: 2 bases; J trimming: 5 bases; junction bases outside the gene matches: 6. Germline values: CDR1 GTSNPN, CDR2 SVGIG (reference sequence). CDR3 length: 14 amino acids. CDR3 sequence (DNA): TGTGCCTGGAGTAGACAGGGTCTGAACAATGAGCAGTTCTTC. Its protein is CAWSRQGLNNEQFF. The full variable domain, completed using reference TRBV30 and TRBJ2-1, is SQTIHQWPATLVQPVGSPLSLECTVEGTSNPNLYWYRQAAGRGLQLLFYSVGIGQISSEVPQNLSASRPQDRQFILSSKKLLLSDSGFYLCAWSRQGLNNEQFFGPGTRLTVL.